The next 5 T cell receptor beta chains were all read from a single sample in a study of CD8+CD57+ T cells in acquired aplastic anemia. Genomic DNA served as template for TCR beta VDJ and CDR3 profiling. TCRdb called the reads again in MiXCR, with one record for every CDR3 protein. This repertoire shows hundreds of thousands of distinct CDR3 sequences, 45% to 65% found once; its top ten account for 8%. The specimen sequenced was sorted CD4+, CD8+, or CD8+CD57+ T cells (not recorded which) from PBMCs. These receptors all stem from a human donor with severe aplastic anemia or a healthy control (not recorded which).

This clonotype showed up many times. The CDR3 region is CATSRDPTGLNEKLFF. The CDR3 region has the DNA TGTGCCACCAGCAGAGACCCGACAGGACTTAATGAAAAACTGTTTTTT. The genes are TRBV15 and TRBJ1-4; D may be TRBD1 (6 bases). V lost 0 bases, J lost 4 bases, and 12 bases lay in between. Germline V CDR1 and CDR2: LNHNV, YYDKDF (reference sequence). This CDR3 is 16 amino acids long.

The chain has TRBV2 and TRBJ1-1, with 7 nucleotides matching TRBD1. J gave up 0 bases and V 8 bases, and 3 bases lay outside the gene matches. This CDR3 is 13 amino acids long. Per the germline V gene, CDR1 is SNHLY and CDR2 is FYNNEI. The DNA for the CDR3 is TGTGCCAGCGGGACAGAAATGAACACTGAAGCTTTCTTT. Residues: CASGTEMNTEAFF.

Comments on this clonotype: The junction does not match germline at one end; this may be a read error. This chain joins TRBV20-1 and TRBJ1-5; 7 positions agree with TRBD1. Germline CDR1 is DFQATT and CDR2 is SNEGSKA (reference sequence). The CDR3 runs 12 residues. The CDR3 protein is CSSRAGGQLQHF. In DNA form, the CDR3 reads TGCAGTTCTAGAGCCGGGGGACAGCTCCAGCATTTT.

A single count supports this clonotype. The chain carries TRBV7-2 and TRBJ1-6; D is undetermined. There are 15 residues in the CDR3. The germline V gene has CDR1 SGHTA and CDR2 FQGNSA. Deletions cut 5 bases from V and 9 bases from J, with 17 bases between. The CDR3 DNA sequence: TGTGCCAGCAGCCGAAGGGCGTCTGGTGGTTCACCCCTCCACTTT. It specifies CASSRRASGGSPLHF.

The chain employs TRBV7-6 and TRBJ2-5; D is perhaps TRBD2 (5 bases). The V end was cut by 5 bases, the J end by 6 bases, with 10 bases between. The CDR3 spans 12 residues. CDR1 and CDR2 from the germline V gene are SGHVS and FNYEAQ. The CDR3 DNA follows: TGTGCCAGCAGCCCAACCGGGAAGACCCAGTACTTC. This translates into CASSPTGKTQYF.